Listed below are T cell receptor beta chains from one sample, sequenced in a study of type 1 regulatory T cells. The antigens for these receptors are not known. Each CDR3 protein is one row after TCRdb ran MiXCR on the reads. The sample holds tens of thousands of distinct CDR3 sequences, more than 20% seen once. What was sequenced was cultured type 1 regulatory T (Tr1) cells, either the whole culture or a sorted fraction (not recorded which). The receptor source for this set is a human donor in good health. Each CDR3 is given with its conserved first and last residue.

v_gene	j_gene	CDR3aa
TRBV28	TRBJ2-2	CASSLSGTTGELFF
TRBV18	TRBJ2-7	CASSPIRDPSYEQYF
TRBV10-3	TRBJ2-1	CATRGSGGEQFF
TRBV5-1	TRBJ2-5	CASSSGLAGGSQYF
TRBV18	TRBJ2-7	CASSPLRTSSYEQYF
TRBV11-2	TRBJ2-3	CASSPGLAATDTQYF
TRBV11-2	TRBJ2-2	CASSYVGSGAGELFF
TRBV5-5	TRBJ2-2	CASSQDGTPNGELFF
TRBV7-2	TRBJ2-7	CASSLQASGSSYEQYF
TRBV5-1	TRBJ2-5	CASSMTSGKLGKYF
TRBV6-2/TRBV6-3	TRBJ1-5	CASSYSLFGGARGNQPQHF
TRBV20-1	TRBJ2-7	CSAVTSGSYYEQYF
TRBV20-1	TRBJ2-5	CSAYSGQETQYF
TRBV7-2	TRBJ1-2	CASSLQGYYGYTF
TRBV7-8	TRBJ1-1	CASSLVGTAEAFF
TRBV10-3	TRBJ2-7	CAISGQATYEQYF
TRBV11-2	TRBJ1-4	CASSSTATNEKLFF
TRBV4-2	TRBJ2-5	CASSQGGPSVETQYF
TRBV20-1	TRBJ1-5	CSAREGGISNQPQHF
TRBV4-2	TRBJ2-2	CASSRRETGELFF
TRBV27	TRBJ2-2	CASSLLAGGTGELFF
TRBV9	TRBJ1-3	CASSVEALSGNTIYF
TRBV20-1	TRBJ2-7	CSASKGTGYEQYF
TRBV29-1	TRBJ2-3	CSAQSGTLTDTQYF
TRBV12-3/TRBV12-4	TRBJ2-3	CASSRGLAGGDTQYF
TRBV6-2/TRBV6-3	TRBJ2-7	CASTYDPARTRQYF
TRBV5-1	TRBJ2-3	CASRRQPTDTQYF
TRBV12-3/TRBV12-4	TRBJ2-1	CASSRGTSGSMDEQFF
TRBV7-2	TRBJ1-1	CASSETGGKRTEAFF